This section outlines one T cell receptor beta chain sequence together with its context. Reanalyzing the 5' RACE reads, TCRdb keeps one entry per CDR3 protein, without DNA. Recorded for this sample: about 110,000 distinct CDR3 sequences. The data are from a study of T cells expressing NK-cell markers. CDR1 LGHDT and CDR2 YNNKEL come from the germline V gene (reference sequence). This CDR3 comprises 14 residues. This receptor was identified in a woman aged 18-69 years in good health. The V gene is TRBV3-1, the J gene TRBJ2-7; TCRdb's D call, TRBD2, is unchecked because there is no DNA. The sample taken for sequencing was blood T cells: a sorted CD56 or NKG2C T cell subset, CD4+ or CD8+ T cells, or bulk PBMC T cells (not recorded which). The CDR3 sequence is CASSQRLDIYEQYF.